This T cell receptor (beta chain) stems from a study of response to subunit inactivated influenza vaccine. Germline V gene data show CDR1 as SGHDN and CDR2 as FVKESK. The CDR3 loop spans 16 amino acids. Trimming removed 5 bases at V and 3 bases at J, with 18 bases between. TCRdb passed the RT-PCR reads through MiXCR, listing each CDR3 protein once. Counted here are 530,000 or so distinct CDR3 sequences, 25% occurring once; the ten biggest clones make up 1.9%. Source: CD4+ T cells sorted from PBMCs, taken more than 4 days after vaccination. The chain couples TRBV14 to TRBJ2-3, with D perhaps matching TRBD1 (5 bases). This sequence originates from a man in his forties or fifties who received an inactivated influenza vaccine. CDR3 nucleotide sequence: TGTGCCAGCAGCGTTCCTGGGGCGGTGAGGACAGATACGCAGTATTTT. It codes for CASSVPGAVRTDTQYF.